A selection of T cell receptor beta chains follows, all from one sample in a study of beta chain features in type 1 diabetes. The protocol was immunoSEQ multiplex PCR, while the TCRdb copy is restricted to in-frame clones and leaves out a portion. The data hold hundreds of thousands of clones, with around 15% observed a single time. The specimen sequenced was naive CD4+ T cells from blood. All receptors derive from a man aged 18-30 years with type 1 diabetes. Both conserved end residues are part of each CDR3. A D gene is named only where the DNA matches it firmly. Rows give clone size only sometimes, using once, few, many, or a class for an expanded clone.

clone_size: few
d_call: TRBD2
j_call: TRBJ2-3
v_call: TRBV13
cdr3_nt: TGTGCCAGCAGCCAGACTAGCGGGAGGGGTACAGATACGCAGTATTTT
cdr3_aa: CASSQTSGRGTDTQYF

clone_size: -
d_call: -
j_call: TRBJ2-1
v_call: TRBV5-1
cdr3_nt: TGCGCCAGCAGCTTGGCATCAGACTATCCGGTTGATGAGCAGTTCTTC
cdr3_aa: CASSLASDYPVDEQFF

clone_size: -
d_call: -
j_call: TRBJ2-5
v_call: TRBV5-1
cdr3_nt: TGCGCCAGCAGCTCCGGCGGAGCCTACCAAGAGACCCAGTACTTC
cdr3_aa: CASSSGGAYQETQYF

clone_size: -
d_call: TRBD2
j_call: TRBJ2-1
v_call: TRBV5-1
cdr3_nt: TGCGCCAGCAGCTTGGCGGGGACTAGCCATGAGCAGTTCTTC
cdr3_aa: CASSLAGTSHEQFF

clone_size: -
d_call: TRBD1
j_call: TRBJ1-1
v_call: TRBV18
cdr3_nt: TGTGCCAGTGGGGGAGACAGGGGCTCCAACACTGAAGCTTTCTTT
cdr3_aa: CASGGDRGSNTEAFF

clone_size: -
d_call: TRBD1
j_call: TRBJ2-5
v_call: TRBV7-7
cdr3_nt: TGTGCTAGCAGCTTAAAGACAGGGATGCGAGAGACCCAGTACTTC
cdr3_aa: CASSLKTGMRETQYF

clone_size: -
d_call: -
j_call: TRBJ2-2
v_call: TRBV6-1
cdr3_nt: TGTGCCAGCAGTGCACAGGTTACCACCGGGGAGCTGTTTTTT
cdr3_aa: CASSAQVTTGELFF

clone_size: -
d_call: -
j_call: TRBJ1-2
v_call: TRBV30
cdr3_nt: TGTGCCTGCATCAGAGTCGTAAACAGAAACTATGGCTACACCTTC
cdr3_aa: CACIRVVNRNYGYTF

clone_size: -
d_call: TRBD2
j_call: TRBJ2-3
v_call: TRBV29-1
cdr3_nt: TGCAGCGTTGGGACTAGCGGGGGGGTCTGGACAGATACGCAGTATTTT
cdr3_aa: CSVGTSGGVWTDTQYF

clone_size: -
d_call: -
j_call: TRBJ1-6
v_call: TRBV30
cdr3_nt: TGTGCCTGGAGTGTAGGTTGGGCCCGAGGGGAAAATTCACCCCTCCACTTT
cdr3_aa: CAWSVGWARGENSPLHF

clone_size: few
d_call: -
j_call: TRBJ2-1
v_call: TRBV7-9
cdr3_nt: TGTGCCAGCAGTCCTGACACCTATGAGCAGTTCTTC
cdr3_aa: CASSPDTYEQFF

clone_size: -
d_call: TRBD1
j_call: TRBJ2-7
v_call: TRBV7-2
cdr3_nt: TGTGCCAGCAGCTTCGACAGGGGGAGTGAGCAGTACTTC
cdr3_aa: CASSFDRGSEQYF

clone_size: -
d_call: -
j_call: TRBJ1-6
v_call: TRBV9
cdr3_nt: TGTGCCAGCAGCGCCCCCCCGGGGGGTGAGGTTTCACCCCTCCACTTT
cdr3_aa: CASSAPPGGEVSPLHF

clone_size: -
d_call: -
j_call: TRBJ2-7
v_call: TRBV6-6
cdr3_nt: TGTGCCAGCAGTTACCCGGGGAACGAGCAGTACTTC
cdr3_aa: CASSYPGNEQYF

clone_size: -
d_call: -
j_call: TRBJ1-1
v_call: TRBV6-5
cdr3_nt: TGTGCCAGCAGTTTCCTAGACAGGAACACTGAAGCTTTCTTT
cdr3_aa: CASSFLDRNTEAFF